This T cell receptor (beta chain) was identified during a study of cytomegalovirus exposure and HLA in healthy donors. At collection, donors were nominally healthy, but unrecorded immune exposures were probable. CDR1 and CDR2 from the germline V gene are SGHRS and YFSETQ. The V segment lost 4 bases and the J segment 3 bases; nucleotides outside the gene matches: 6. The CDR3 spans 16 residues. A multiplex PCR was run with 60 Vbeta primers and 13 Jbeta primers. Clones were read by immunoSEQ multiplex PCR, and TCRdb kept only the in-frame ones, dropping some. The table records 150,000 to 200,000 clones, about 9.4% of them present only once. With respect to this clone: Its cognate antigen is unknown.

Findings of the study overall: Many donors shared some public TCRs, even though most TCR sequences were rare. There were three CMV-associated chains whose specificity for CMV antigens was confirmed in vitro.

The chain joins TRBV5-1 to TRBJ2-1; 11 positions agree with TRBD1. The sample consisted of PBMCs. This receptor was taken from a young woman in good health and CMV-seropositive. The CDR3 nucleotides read TGCGCCAGCAGCACCCCGGGACAGGGGGTCTACAATGAGCAGTTCTTC. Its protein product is CASSTPGQGVYNEQFF. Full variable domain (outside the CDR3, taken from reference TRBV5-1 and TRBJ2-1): KAGVTQTPRYLIKTRGQQVTLSCSPISGHRSVSWYQQTPGQGLQFLFEYFSETQRNKGNFPGRFSGRQFSNSRSEMNVSTLELGDSALYLCASSTPGQGVYNEQFFGPGTRLTVL.